The rows below give T cell receptor beta chains drawn from one sample of a study of CD8 T cells in Susac syndrome. TCRdb re-derived calls from the immunoSEQ multiplex PCR reads in MiXCR, one entry per CDR3 protein. Among 95,000 to 150,000 distinct CDR3 sequences listed, 94% were seen once. The sample taken for sequencing was CD4+ T cells from PBMCs. These receptors came from a human donor in good health. CDR3s include the opening cysteine and the closing phenylalanine or tryptophan. Each record gives: D gene, J gene, V gene, CDR3 protein. D genes are given only for firm matches.

d_gene: -; j_gene: TRBJ2-5; v_gene: TRBV20-1; CDR3aa: CSALDPGEPQYF
d_gene: TRBD2; j_gene: TRBJ2-2; v_gene: TRBV20-1; CDR3aa: CSARAGLAIANTGELFF
d_gene: TRBD1; j_gene: TRBJ2-7; v_gene: TRBV11-2; CDR3aa: CASSLEGTGAVYEQYF
d_gene: -; j_gene: TRBJ2-2; v_gene: TRBV6-1; CDR3aa: CASSEFRNTGELFF
d_gene: TRBD1; j_gene: TRBJ2-6; v_gene: TRBV19; CDR3aa: CASSRDRAGANVLTF
d_gene: TRBD1; j_gene: TRBJ1-2; v_gene: TRBV20-1; CDR3aa: CSASHTGGRGGYTF
d_gene: -; j_gene: TRBJ2-7; v_gene: TRBV30; CDR3aa: CACGGFHEQYF
d_gene: TRBD1; j_gene: TRBJ2-3; v_gene: TRBV27; CDR3aa: CASSPPDRWADTQYF
d_gene: -; j_gene: TRBJ2-4; v_gene: TRBV7-7; CDR3aa: CASSLVDRGKNIQYF
d_gene: -; j_gene: TRBJ2-4; v_gene: TRBV19; CDR3aa: CASSRGLMNFQYF
d_gene: -; j_gene: TRBJ2-7; v_gene: TRBV7-8; CDR3aa: CASSLAPHSSYEQYF
d_gene: TRBD2; j_gene: TRBJ2-7; v_gene: TRBV7-2; CDR3aa: CASSLVPSGVPYEQYF
d_gene: -; j_gene: TRBJ2-5; v_gene: TRBV5-1; CDR3aa: CASGRRSQGKETQYF
d_gene: -; j_gene: TRBJ2-7; v_gene: TRBV29-1; CDR3aa: CSVRRHKEGEQYF
d_gene: TRBD2; j_gene: TRBJ2-7; v_gene: TRBV6-5; CDR3aa: CASSYEASGVTIYF
d_gene: -; j_gene: TRBJ1-4; v_gene: TRBV20-1; CDR3aa: CSAGLYGEKLFF
d_gene: TRBD2; j_gene: TRBJ2-7; v_gene: TRBV5-1; CDR3aa: CASSLGEGLYEQYF
d_gene: TRBD1; j_gene: TRBJ2-7; v_gene: TRBV5-1; CDR3aa: CASSLDNTWDRQYF
d_gene: -; j_gene: TRBJ2-7; v_gene: TRBV7-2; CDR3aa: CATGARTTYEQYF
d_gene: -; j_gene: TRBJ2-1; v_gene: TRBV29-1; CDR3aa: CSVGLASSYNEQFF
d_gene: TRBD2; j_gene: TRBJ2-7; v_gene: TRBV20-1; CDR3aa: CSARDSGAEQYF
d_gene: -; j_gene: TRBJ2-7; v_gene: TRBV28; CDR3aa: CASVNGPRSEQYF
d_gene: TRBD1; j_gene: TRBJ2-3; v_gene: TRBV11-2; CDR3aa: CASSPYAGQGYSFGTDTQYF
d_gene: -; j_gene: TRBJ1-1; v_gene: TRBV14; CDR3aa: CASSQLAGNEAFF
d_gene: -; j_gene: TRBJ1-6; v_gene: TRBV30; CDR3aa: CAWNFRRDFGQTRGGRDSPLHF
d_gene: TRBD1; j_gene: TRBJ1-1; v_gene: TRBV5-1; CDR3aa: CASSFAGQGGTEAFF
d_gene: TRBD2; j_gene: TRBJ2-1; v_gene: TRBV7-9; CDR3aa: CASEILDRTSGRDEQFF
d_gene: -; j_gene: TRBJ1-3; v_gene: TRBV3-1; CDR3aa: CASSQETGNTIYF